This T cell receptor (beta chain) came from a study of siplizumab effects on memory and regulatory T cells. Per-sample assaying covered 80,000 to 100,000 TCR templates. The data were produced by immunoSEQ multiplex PCR, yet TCRdb's version contains in-frame clones alone and is incomplete. The sample records about 100,000 clones, about 94% being singletons. The V gene's germline CDR1 is SGHKS and CDR2 YYEKEE (reference sequence). V lost 4 bases, J lost 4 bases, and 9 bases lay in between. The CDR3 contains 13 residues. The TCR comes from a human donor in good health. This rearrangement joins TRBV5-5 to TRBJ1-5; D is unresolved. Material: non-Treg CD4+ T cells sorted from blood. CDR3 in DNA: TGTGCCAGCAGCCTTGCAGAAAATCAGCCCCAGCATTTT. As protein: CASSLAENQPQHF. Looking up the rest from reference TRBV5-5 and TRBJ1-5 gives the full variable domain: DAGVTQSPTHLIKTRGQQVTLRCSPISGHKSVSWYQQVLGQGPQFIFQYYEKEERGRGNFPDRFSARQFPNYSSELNVNALLLGDSALYLCASSLAENQPQHFGDGTRLSIL.